This TCR beta chain was identified during a study of T cell repertoires in ileal Crohn's disease. Looked up from germline, CDR1 is SNHLY and CDR2 is FYNNEI. The V and J ends lost 7 bases and 1 base respectively, with 8 bases between them. This CDR3 contains 13 residues. Clones were read by immunoSEQ multiplex PCR, and TCRdb kept only the in-frame ones, dropping some. The sample has some 5,000 clones, over 75% seen once; the top ten hold 4% to 4.5%. Time point of the sample: proximal margin of the surgical specimen (macroscopically non-inflamed). The sample comprised ileal tissue. The chain carries TRBV2 and TRBJ1-5; D is perhaps TRBD1 (6 bases). This TCR was recovered from an adult with Crohn's disease. The CDR3, as DNA: TGTGCCAGCAAGGGGGGAAGCAATCAGCCCCAGCATTTT. This translates into CASKGGSNQPQHF.